This record concerns one T cell receptor (beta chain) sequence. Its cognate antigen is unknown. CDR3 length: 14 amino acids. V lost 4 bases to trimming and J lost 6 bases, with 15 bases between them. Germline V gives CDR1 ENHRY, CDR2 SYGVKD. The data derive from a study of post-analysis software for immune sequencing data. Study outcomes and limitations: The study found TRBV5-6, TRBV5-1 and TRBV20-1 among roughly 5 TRBV segments more frequent in patients than controls.

Researchers reported that TCR beta cDNA libraries carried unique molecular identifiers. MiXCR, run by TCRdb on the PCR reads, gives a single entry per CDR3 protein. The data contain some 690,000 distinct CDR3 sequences, 55% to 70% of them singletons. The sample comprised blood. The rearrangement joins TRBV10-3 to TRBJ1-2; a possible D gene is TRBD1 (5 bases). The sequence derives from a girl aged 2 to 10 with multiple sclerosis. The CDR3 region is CAISVLQGGDGYTF. CDR3 sequence (DNA): TGTGCCATCAGTGTTTTGCAGGGTGGTGATGGCTACACCTTC.